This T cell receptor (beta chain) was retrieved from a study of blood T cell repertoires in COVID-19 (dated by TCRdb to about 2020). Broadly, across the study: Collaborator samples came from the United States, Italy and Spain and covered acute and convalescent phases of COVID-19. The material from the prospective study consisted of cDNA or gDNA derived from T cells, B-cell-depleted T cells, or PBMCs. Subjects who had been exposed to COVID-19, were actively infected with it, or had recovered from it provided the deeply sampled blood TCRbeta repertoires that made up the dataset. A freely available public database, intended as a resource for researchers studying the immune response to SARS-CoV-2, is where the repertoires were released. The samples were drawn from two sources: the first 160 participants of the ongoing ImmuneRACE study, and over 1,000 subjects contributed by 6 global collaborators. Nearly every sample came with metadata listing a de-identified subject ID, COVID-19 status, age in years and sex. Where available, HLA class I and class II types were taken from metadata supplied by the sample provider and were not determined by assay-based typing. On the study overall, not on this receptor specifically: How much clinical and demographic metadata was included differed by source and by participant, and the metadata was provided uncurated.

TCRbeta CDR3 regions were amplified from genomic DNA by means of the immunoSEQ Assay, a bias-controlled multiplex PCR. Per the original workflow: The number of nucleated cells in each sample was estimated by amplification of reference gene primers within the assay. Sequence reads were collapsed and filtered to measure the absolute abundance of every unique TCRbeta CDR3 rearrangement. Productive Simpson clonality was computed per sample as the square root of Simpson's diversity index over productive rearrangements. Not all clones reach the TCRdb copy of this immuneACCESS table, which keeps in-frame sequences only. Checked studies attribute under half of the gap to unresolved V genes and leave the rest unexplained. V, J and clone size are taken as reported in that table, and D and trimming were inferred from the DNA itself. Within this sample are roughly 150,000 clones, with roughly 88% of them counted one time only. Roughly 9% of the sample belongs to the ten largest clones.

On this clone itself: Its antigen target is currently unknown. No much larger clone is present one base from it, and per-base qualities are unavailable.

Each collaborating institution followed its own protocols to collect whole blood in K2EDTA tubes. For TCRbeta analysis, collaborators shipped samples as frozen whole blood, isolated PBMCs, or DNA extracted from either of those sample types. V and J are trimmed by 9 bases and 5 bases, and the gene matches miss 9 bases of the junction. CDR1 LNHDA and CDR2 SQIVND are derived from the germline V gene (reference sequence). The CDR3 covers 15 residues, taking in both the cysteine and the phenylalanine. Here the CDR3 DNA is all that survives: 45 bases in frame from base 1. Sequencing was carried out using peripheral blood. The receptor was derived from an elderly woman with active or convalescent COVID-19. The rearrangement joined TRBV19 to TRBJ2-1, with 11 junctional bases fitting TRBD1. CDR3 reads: CASFSPGQGDNEQFF. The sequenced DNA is TGTGCCAGCTTCAGTCCGGGACAGGGGGACAATGAGCAGTTCTTC.